This TCR beta chain was documented in a study of patients and donors after allogeneic stem cell transplantation. TCRdb reanalysed the RT-PCR reads using MiXCR and keeps one entry per CDR3 protein. Here the sample spans about 200,000 distinct CDR3 sequences, around 40% being singletons. This clonotype was seen a single time. V gave up 2 bases and J gave up 0 bases, with 9 bases separating them. The CDR3 totals 14 residues. The germline gives CDR1 SGHRS, CDR2 YFSETQ. The V and J genes are TRBV5-1 and TRBJ2-7, with TRBD1 as a possible D gene (5 bases). The sequenced material came from blood, either unsorted or a sorted T cell fraction (not recorded which). The TCR originated in a human donor who was either an allogeneic HSCT recipient or a stem cell or donor lymphocyte infusion donor (not recorded which). It is not recorded whose cells these are; they may come from a transplant donor. CDR3 region: CASSLQASSYEQYF. The DNA of the CDR3 is TGCGCCAGCAGCTTACAGGCGAGCTCCTACGAGCAGTACTTC.